This T cell receptor (beta chain) was observed in a study of T cell repertoires in cytomegalovirus infection. Study details: CMV infection and matching HLA type were both indicated by public TCR beta signatures. The study, taken as a whole, reports: The cumulative frequency of public TCR beta families distinguished individuals who carried CMV together with the relevant HLA.

Germline CDR1 DFQATT, CDR2 SNEGSKA (reference sequence). Trimming cost V 5 bases and J 2 bases; bases outside gene matches: 6. The CDR3 totals 14 residues. Of note for this clonotype: The antigen remains unidentified.

TCRdb re-analysed the reads in MiXCR, keeping a single row per CDR3 protein. The sample comprises around 430,000 distinct CDR3 sequences, roughly 42% of which are singletons, and about two fifths rests with the top ten. The chain joins TRBV20-1 to TRBJ1-2; 9 nucleotides match TRBD1. The TCR comes from a human donor in good health (CMV status not recorded). Some clones in this sample may be carry-over from other donors' samples. The material was cultured PBMCs, obtained from culture after CMV antigen stimulation. CDR3 DNA sequence: TGCAGTGCTTCCGGGACAGGGACGAACTATGGCTACACCTTC. Its translation is CSASGTGTNYGYTF.